What follows describes a single T cell receptor beta chain. There are 11 residues in the CDR3. Germline values: CDR1 SQVTM, CDR2 ANQGSEA. Trimming pared 6 bases from V and 3 bases from J, leaving 9 bases between. These data come from a study of blood T cell repertoires in COVID-19. TCRdb's copy holds only in-frame clones and misses some; the assay was immunoSEQ multiplex PCR. The data show about 210,000 clones, just under 85% seen once. The TCR sequence derives from a woman aged 45-65 years with active or convalescent COVID-19. The chain joins TRBV29-1 to TRBJ2-7, with TRBD1 as a possible D gene (5 bases). The sequenced material came from peripheral blood. DNA of the CDR3: TGCAGCGTGAGGACAAGCTACGAGCAGTACTTC. Translation: CSVRTSYEQYF.